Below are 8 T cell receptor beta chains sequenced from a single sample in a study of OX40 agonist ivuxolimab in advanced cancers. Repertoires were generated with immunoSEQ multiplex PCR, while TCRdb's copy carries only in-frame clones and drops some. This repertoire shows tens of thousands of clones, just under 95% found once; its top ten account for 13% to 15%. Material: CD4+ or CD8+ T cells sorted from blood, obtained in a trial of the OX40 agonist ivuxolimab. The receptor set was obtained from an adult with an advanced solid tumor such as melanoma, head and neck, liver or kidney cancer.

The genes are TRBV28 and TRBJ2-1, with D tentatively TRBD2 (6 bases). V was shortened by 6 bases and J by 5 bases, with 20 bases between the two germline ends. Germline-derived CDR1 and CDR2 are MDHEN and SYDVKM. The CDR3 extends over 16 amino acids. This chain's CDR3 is CASSPEGRLADNEQFF. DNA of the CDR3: TGTGCCAGCAGCCCCGAGGGGAGGTTAGCAGACAATGAGCAGTTCTTC.

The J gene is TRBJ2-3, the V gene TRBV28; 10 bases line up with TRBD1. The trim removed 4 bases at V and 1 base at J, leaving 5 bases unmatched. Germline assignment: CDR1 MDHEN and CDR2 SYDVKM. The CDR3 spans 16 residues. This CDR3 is CASSSLGTGGTDTQYF. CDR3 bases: TGTGCCAGCAGTTCCCTCGGGACAGGGGGCACAGATACGCAGTATTTT.

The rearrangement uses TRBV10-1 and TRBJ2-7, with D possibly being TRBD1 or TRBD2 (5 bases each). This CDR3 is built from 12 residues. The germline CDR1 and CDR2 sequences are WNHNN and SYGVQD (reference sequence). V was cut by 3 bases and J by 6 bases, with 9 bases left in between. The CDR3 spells CASSDGASEQYF. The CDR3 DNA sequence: TGCGCCAGCAGTGACGGGGCCAGCGAGCAGTACTTC.

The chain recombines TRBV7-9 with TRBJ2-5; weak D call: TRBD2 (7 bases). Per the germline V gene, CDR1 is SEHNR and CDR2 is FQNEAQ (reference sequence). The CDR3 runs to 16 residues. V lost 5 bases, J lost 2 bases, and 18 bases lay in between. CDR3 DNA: TGTGCCAGCAGCAACCGAGGGGGAGGGTTTCAAGAGACCCAGTACTTC. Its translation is CASSNRGGGFQETQYF.

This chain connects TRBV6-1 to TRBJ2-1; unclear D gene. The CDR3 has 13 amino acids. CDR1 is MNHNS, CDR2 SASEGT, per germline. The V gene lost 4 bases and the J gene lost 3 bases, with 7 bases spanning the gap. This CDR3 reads CASSAYFYNEQFF. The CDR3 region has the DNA TGTGCCAGCAGTGCCTATTTCTACAATGAGCAGTTCTTC.

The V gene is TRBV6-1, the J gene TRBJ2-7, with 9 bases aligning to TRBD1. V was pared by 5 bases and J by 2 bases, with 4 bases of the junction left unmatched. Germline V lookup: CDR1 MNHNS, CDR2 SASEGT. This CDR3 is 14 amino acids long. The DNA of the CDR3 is TGTGCCAGCAGTAGGACAGGGGAGACCTACGAGCAGTACTTC. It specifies CASSRTGETYEQYF.

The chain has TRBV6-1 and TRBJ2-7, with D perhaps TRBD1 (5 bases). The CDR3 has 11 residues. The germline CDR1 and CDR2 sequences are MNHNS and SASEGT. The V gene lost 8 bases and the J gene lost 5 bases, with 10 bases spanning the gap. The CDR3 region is CASQGVHEQYF. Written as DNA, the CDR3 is TGTGCCAGCCAAGGGGTTCACGAGCAGTACTTC.

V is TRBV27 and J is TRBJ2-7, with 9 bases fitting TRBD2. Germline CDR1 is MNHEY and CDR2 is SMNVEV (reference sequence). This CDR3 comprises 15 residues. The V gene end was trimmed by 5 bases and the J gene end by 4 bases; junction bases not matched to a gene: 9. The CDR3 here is CASSLSGSTLYEQYF. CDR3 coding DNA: TGTGCCAGCAGTCTTAGCGGGAGTACCTTGTACGAGCAGTACTTC.